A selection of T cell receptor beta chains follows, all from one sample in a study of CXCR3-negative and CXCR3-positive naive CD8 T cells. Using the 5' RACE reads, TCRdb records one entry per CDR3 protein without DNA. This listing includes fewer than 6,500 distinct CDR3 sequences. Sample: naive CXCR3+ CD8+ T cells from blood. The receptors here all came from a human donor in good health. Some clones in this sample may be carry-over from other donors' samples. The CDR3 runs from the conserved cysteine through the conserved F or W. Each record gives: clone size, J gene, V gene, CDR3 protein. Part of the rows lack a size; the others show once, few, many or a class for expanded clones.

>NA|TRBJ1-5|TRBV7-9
CASSQTSNQPQHF
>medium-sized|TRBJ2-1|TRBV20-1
CSARGGRSSYNEQFF
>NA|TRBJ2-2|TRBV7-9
CASSRGPAGELFF
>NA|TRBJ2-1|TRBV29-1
CSVGGINEQFF
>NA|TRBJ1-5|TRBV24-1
CATSDRQGGDQPQHF
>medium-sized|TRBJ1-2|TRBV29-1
CSVDADRGSGYTF
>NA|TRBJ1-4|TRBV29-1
CSVLDPGSGKREKLFF
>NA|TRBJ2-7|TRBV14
CASSPKLDRAHEQYF
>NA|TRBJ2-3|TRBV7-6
CASSLEGAPDTQYF
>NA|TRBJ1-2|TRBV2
CATTTGDGYTF
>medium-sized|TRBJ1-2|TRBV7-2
CASSLAGTDFYGYTF
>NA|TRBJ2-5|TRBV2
CASRGSPAQYF
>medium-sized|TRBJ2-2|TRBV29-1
CSVVGQTVRELFF
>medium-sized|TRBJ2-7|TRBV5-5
CASSLGQGTMYEQYF
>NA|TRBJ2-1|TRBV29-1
CSVERGSYNEQFF
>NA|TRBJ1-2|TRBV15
CATSSPTGARGTYGYTF
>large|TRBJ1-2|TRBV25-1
CASSGPGSLYGYTF
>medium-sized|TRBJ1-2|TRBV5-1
CASSLESSDGYTF
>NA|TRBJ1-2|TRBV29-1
CSVVETDYGYTF
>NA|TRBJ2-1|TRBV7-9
CASSPGDNEQFF
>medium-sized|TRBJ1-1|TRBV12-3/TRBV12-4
CASSLTAGNTEAFF
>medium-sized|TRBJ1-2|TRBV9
CASSVGGGPDYGYTF